These 29 T cell receptor beta chains were all obtained from the same sample, sequenced in a study of CD4 T cell repertoires in COVID-19. The memory T cells were sequenced right after ex vivo isolation, without culture. Measured with immunoSEQ multiplex PCR; TCRdb has only the in-frame clones, and not every one. This table has about 25,000 clones, nearly 95% appearing once. The sequences come from circulating follicular helper CD4+ T cells (cTfh) from blood, collected before the COVID-19 pandemic. All receptors derive from a human donor who had COVID-19.

This clone was observed a few times. The rearrangement links TRBV6-6 to TRBJ2-7; weak D call: TRBD1 (6 bases). Per the germline V gene, CDR1 is MNHNY and CDR2 is SVGAGI (reference sequence). The CDR3 sequence is 12 residues long. V lost 7 bases and J 5 bases, leaving 12 bases between the germline ends. CDR3 nucleotide sequence: TGTGCCAGCAAATACCCAGGGGACGAGCAGTACTTC. This gives the protein CASKYPGDEQYF.

The chain joins TRBV10-3 to TRBJ2-3; TRBD2 matches at 13 bases. V dropped 11 bases and J dropped 3; count of bases not matched to a gene: 2. CDR1 is ENHRY and CDR2 is SYGVKD in the germline V gene. CDR3 length: 13 amino acids. The DNA for the CDR3 is TGTGCCGCGGGACTAGCGGGAACAGATACGCAGTATTTT. Amino acid sequence: CAAGLAGTDTQYF.

V is TRBV5-1 and J is TRBJ1-1, with D perhaps matching TRBD1 (5 bases). CDR3 size: 14 residues. Germline V CDR1 and CDR2: SGHRS, YFSETQ. V lost 3 bases and J lost 1, with 10 bases in between. CDR3 nucleotides: TGCGCCAGCAGCTCGCGACAGAAGAACACTGAAGCTTTCTTT. It specifies CASSSRQKNTEAFF.

V and J are TRBV9 and TRBJ2-1; 12 nucleotides agree with TRBD2. Unmatched junction bases numbered 11, after V lost 4 bases and J lost 3 bases. The germline V gene has CDR1 SGDLS and CDR2 YYNGEE. This CDR3 comprises 18 residues. The DNA of the CDR3 is TGTGCCAGCAGCCCAAGCATGGGGACTAGCGGGCTCTACAATGAGCAGTTCTTC. Its protein product is CASSPSMGTSGLYNEQFF.

The chain is built from TRBV5-1 and TRBJ1-2; 11 nucleotides line up with TRBD1. J gave up 7 bases and V 4 bases, and 6 bases lay outside the gene matches. The V gene's germline CDR1 is SGHRS and CDR2 YFSETQ. CDR3 length: 14 residues. CDR3: CASSTWDRGAGYTF. CDR3 in DNA: TGCGCCAGCAGCACATGGGACAGGGGGGCTGGCTACACCTTC.

The chain couples TRBV29-1 to TRBJ1-2; D is perhaps TRBD1 (6 bases). V was trimmed by 5 bases and J by 3 bases, leaving 13 bases between them. The CDR3 has 13 residues. Germline assignment: CDR1 SQVTM and CDR2 ANQGSEA. CDR3 amino acids: CSVTKGEHYGYTF. CDR3 in DNA: TGCAGCGTTACTAAGGGGGAGCACTATGGCTACACCTTC. The full variable domain, in which reference TRBV29-1 and TRBJ1-2 provide the parts outside the CDR3, is SAVISQKPSRDICQRGTSLTIQCQVDSQVTMMFWYRQQPGQSLTLIATANQGSEATYESGFVIDKFPISRPNLTFSTLTVSNMSPEDSSIYLCSVTKGEHYGYTFGSGTRLTVV.

The chain employs TRBV29-1 and TRBJ2-7, with 11 bases lining up with TRBD2. Germline V gene sequence: CDR1 SQVTM, CDR2 ANQGSEA. V gave up 6 bases and J gave up 0 bases; unmatched junction bases: 4. CDR3 size: 14 residues. CDR3 DNA sequence: TGCAGCGTCCTGACTAGCGGGGCCTCCTACGAGCAGTACTTC. Translating it yields CSVLTSGASYEQYF.

The V call is TRBV5-1, the J call TRBJ2-2; TRBD1 matches at 7 bases. The J segment lost 3 bases and the V segment lost 4 bases, leaving 0 bases of the junction unmatched. Per the germline V gene, CDR1 is SGHRS and CDR2 is YFSETQ. CDR3 length: 13 residues. CDR3 coding DNA: TGCGCCAGCAGCACAGGGGACACCGGGGAGCTGTTTTTT. Its protein is CASSTGDTGELFF.

The chain carries TRBV5-4 and TRBJ2-3; D is ambiguous. The CDR3 spans 17 residues. Germline CDR1 reads SGHNT; CDR2 reads YYREEE (reference sequence). The V end lost 4 bases, the J end lost 5 bases, and 23 bases lay between the germline ends. CDR3 coding DNA: TGTGCCAGCAGCCTCCCCAACGGAGTCTCCCTAGTAGATACGCAGTATTTT. Encoded protein: CASSLPNGVSLVDTQYF.

The chain combines TRBV6-4 with TRBJ1-1; TRBD1 matches 9 bases. V lost 6 bases, J lost 5 bases, and 7 bases stayed unmatched. This CDR3 spans 14 amino acids. CDR1 and CDR2 from the germline V gene are MRHNA and SNTAGT. The CDR3 loop is CASRPKGQGTEAFF. Here the CDR3 DNA reads TGTGCCAGCAGACCAAAGGGACAGGGAACTGAAGCTTTCTTT.

The chain combines TRBV9 with TRBJ2-7; D gene unclear. This CDR3 is built from 15 residues. The germline V gene has CDR1 SGDLS and CDR2 YYNGEE. The V end lost 1 base, the J end lost 2 bases, and 13 bases lay between the germline ends. As DNA, the CDR3 is TGTGCCAGCAGCGTATCATACAGTCAGACCTACGAGCAGTACTTC. This encodes CASSVSYSQTYEQYF.

The gene calls are TRBV6-5 and TRBJ1-4; the match to TRBD1 covers 7 bases. From germline, CDR1 is MNHEY and CDR2 SVGAGI. J gave up 9 bases and V 4 bases, and 5 bases lay outside the gene matches. CDR3 size: 13 residues. DNA for the CDR3: TGTGCCAGCAGTTGGACACAGGGGCAAAAACTGTTTTTT. As protein: CASSWTQGQKLFF.

The DNA of the CDR3 is TGTGCCAGCAGCGTCGGGACAGTTGGAGAGACCCAGTACTTC. Its translation is CASSVGTVGETQYF. V is TRBV9 and J is TRBJ2-5; TRBD1 aligns across 7 bases. Germline V gives CDR1 SGDLS, CDR2 YYNGEE. The V and J ends lost 2 bases and 4 bases, in that order; junction bases with no gene match: 5. The CDR3 is made up of 14 amino acids.

The chain joins TRBV18 to TRBJ2-6; 9 bases map to TRBD1. The CDR3 covers 17 residues. V lost 4 bases, J lost 0 bases, and 4 bases stayed unmatched. Looked up from germline, CDR1 is KGHSH and CDR2 is LQKENI. The CDR3 nucleotides are TGTGCCAGCTCACGGGACAGGGTCCTCTCTGGGGCCAACGTCCTGACTTTC. Its translation: CASSRDRVLSGANVLTF.

CDR3: CASSSGTETSYGYTF. As DNA, the CDR3 is TGTGCCAGCAGCTCCGGGACAGAAACTTCCTATGGCTACACCTTC. The V and J genes are TRBV5-4 and TRBJ1-2; 7 nucleotides align to TRBD1. CDR3 length: 15 amino acids. With V trimmed by 3 bases and J by 4 bases, 9 bases remained unmatched. Germline assignment: CDR1 SGHNT and CDR2 YYREEE (reference sequence).

The chain carries TRBV29-1 and TRBJ2-3, with a tentative D call TRBD1 (6 bases). Germline V gene lookup returns CDR1 SQVTM and CDR2 ANQGSEA. The CDR3 consists of 13 residues. V was clipped by 4 bases and J by 7 bases, with 15 bases between them. In nucleotides, the CDR3 is TGCAGCGTTGCCGTGGACAGAGGAAATACGCAGTATTTT. Translating it yields CSVAVDRGNTQYF.

This clone occurred once. The V and J genes are TRBV14 and TRBJ1-2; D not resolved. Trimming stripped 1 base from V and 4 bases from J, with 7 bases between. The CDR3 loop spans 13 amino acids. Germline assignment: CDR1 SGHDN and CDR2 FVKESK. CDR3 amino acids: CASSQGRIYGYTF. In DNA, the CDR3 is TGTGCCAGCAGCCAAGGCAGGATCTATGGCTACACCTTC. Drawing the rest from reference TRBV14 and TRBJ1-2, the complete variable domain is EAGVTQFPSHSVIEKGQTVTLRCDPISGHDNLYWYRRVMGKEIKFLLHFVKESKQDESGMPNNRFLAERTGGTYSTLKVQPAELEDSGVYFCASSQGRIYGYTFGSGTRLTVV.

The rearrangement uses TRBV6-1 and TRBJ1-1, with 8 nucleotides matching TRBD1. Germline V CDR1 and CDR2: MNHNS, SASEGT. The ends lost 7 bases at V and 1 base at J; junction bases unmatched: 2. This CDR3 is 13 amino acids long. The DNA for the CDR3 is TGTGCCAGCACAGGGACAGGGAACACTGAAGCTTTCTTT. Protein: CASTGTGNTEAFF.

The V and J genes are TRBV5-1 and TRBJ2-2; 11 bases agree with TRBD2. The CDR3 consists of 19 residues. Trimming removed 4 bases from V and 0 bases from J; junction bases left unmatched: 11. Germline V lookup: CDR1 SGHRS, CDR2 YFSETQ. CDR3 in amino acids: CASSPNYSGGGANTGELFF. The CDR3 nucleotides are TGCGCCAGCAGCCCGAATTATAGCGGGGGGGGCGCGAACACCGGGGAGCTGTTTTTT.

This clone is a singleton in its sample. The V call is TRBV5-1, the J call TRBJ2-1; tentatively, D is TRBD2 (6 bases). V gave up 4 bases and J gave up 0 bases, with 14 bases separating them. CDR3 size: 16 residues. Per germline, CDR1 SGHRS and CDR2 YFSETQ. The CDR3 reads CASSQRSGGSYNEQFF. The CDR3 coding sequence is TGCGCCAGCAGCCAACGTAGCGGAGGCTCCTACAATGAGCAGTTCTTC.

The rearrangement uses TRBV6-5 and TRBJ1-2; weak D call: TRBD1 (5 bases). Germline assignment: CDR1 MNHEY and CDR2 SVGAGI. The CDR3 runs to 15 residues. Trimming shortened V by 10 bases and J by 4 bases, and 22 bases separated the two germline ends. This chain's CDR3 is CATWGSSTLTYGYTF. CDR3 in DNA: TGTGCCACTTGGGGCAGCTCGACCCTAACCTATGGCTACACCTTC.

The chain is built from TRBV2 and TRBJ1-1, with TRBD1 matching over 7 bases. With 6 bases clipped from V and 4 bases from J, the junction kept 5 bases outside the gene matches. Germline CDR1 reads SNHLY; CDR2 reads FYNNEI. This CDR3 spans 13 amino acids. CDR3 sequence reads: CASSVDRITEAFF. The CDR3 nucleotides read TGTGCCAGCAGCGTGGACAGGATCACTGAAGCTTTCTTT.

V and J are TRBV6-1 and TRBJ2-7; no clear D. Germline V gene sequence: CDR1 MNHNS, CDR2 SASEGT. The V end lost 6 bases, the J end lost 5 bases, and 20 bases lay between the germline ends. This CDR3 spans 15 amino acids. The CDR3 coding sequence is TGTGCCAGCAGATATGGGCGAAATCGTCCTAACGAGCAGTACTTC. It is translated as CASRYGRNRPNEQYF.

CDR3 sequence reads: CASSGSGYTGGYNQPQHF. The DNA for the CDR3 is TGTGCCAGCAGTGGCAGTGGCTACACGGGGGGATACAATCAGCCCCAGCATTTT. The V call is TRBV27, the J call TRBJ1-5, with D possibly TRBD1 on 5 matching bases. This CDR3 has 18 amino acids. Germline CDR1 MNHEY, CDR2 SMNVEV (reference sequence). Trimming removed 5 bases at V and 3 bases at J, with 23 bases between.

The CDR3 sequence is CAISESRERYGYTF. The DNA of the CDR3 is TGTGCCATCAGTGAGTCGAGGGAGCGCTATGGCTACACCTTC. The gene calls are TRBV10-3 and TRBJ1-2; unclear D gene. CDR1 and CDR2 from the germline V gene are ENHRY and SYGVKD. V was clipped by 0 bases and J by 4 bases, with 9 bases between them. CDR3 size: 14 residues.

This clone was seen a few times. CDR3 residues: CASSYVSAGNKNIQYF. CDR3 nucleotide sequence: TGTGCCAGCAGTTACGTTTCGGCGGGGAACAAAAACATTCAGTACTTC. The rearrangement joins TRBV6-5 to TRBJ2-4; possibly TRBD2 for D (6 bases). Trimming took off 2 bases at V and 3 bases at J, with 14 bases between the two ends. CDR1 MNHEY and CDR2 SVGAGI come from the germline V gene. CDR3 length equals 16 residues.

The chain carries TRBV6-5 and TRBJ2-3, with 13 bases fitting TRBD2. From germline, CDR1 is MNHEY and CDR2 SVGAGI. This CDR3 spans 14 amino acids. V shed 8 bases and J 8 bases; nucleotides not matched to a gene: 7. The CDR3, as DNA: TGTGCCAGCCGGGGAACTAGCGGGGGGGTTACGCAGTATTTT. Protein: CASRGTSGGVTQYF.

This sequence joins TRBV19 and TRBJ2-4, with 8 bases identical to TRBD1. CDR1 is LNHDA and CDR2 is SQIVND in the germline V gene (reference sequence). The CDR3 contains 16 residues. After removal of 3 bases from V and 0 bases from J, the junction contained 4 bases not matched to a gene. CDR3 bases: TGTGCCAGTAGTATTCAGGGGGCCCTAGCCAAAAACATTCAGTACTTC. This gives the protein CASSIQGALAKNIQYF.

The chain uses TRBV20-1 and TRBJ1-1; D remains unclear. This CDR3 has 11 residues. The ends were cut back, 2 bases at V and 2 bases at J, with 3 bases in the middle. The V gene's germline CDR1 is DFQATT and CDR2 SNEGSKA (reference sequence). CDR3 loop: CSARPNTEAFF. The DNA for the CDR3 is TGCAGTGCTAGACCTAACACTGAAGCTTTCTTT.